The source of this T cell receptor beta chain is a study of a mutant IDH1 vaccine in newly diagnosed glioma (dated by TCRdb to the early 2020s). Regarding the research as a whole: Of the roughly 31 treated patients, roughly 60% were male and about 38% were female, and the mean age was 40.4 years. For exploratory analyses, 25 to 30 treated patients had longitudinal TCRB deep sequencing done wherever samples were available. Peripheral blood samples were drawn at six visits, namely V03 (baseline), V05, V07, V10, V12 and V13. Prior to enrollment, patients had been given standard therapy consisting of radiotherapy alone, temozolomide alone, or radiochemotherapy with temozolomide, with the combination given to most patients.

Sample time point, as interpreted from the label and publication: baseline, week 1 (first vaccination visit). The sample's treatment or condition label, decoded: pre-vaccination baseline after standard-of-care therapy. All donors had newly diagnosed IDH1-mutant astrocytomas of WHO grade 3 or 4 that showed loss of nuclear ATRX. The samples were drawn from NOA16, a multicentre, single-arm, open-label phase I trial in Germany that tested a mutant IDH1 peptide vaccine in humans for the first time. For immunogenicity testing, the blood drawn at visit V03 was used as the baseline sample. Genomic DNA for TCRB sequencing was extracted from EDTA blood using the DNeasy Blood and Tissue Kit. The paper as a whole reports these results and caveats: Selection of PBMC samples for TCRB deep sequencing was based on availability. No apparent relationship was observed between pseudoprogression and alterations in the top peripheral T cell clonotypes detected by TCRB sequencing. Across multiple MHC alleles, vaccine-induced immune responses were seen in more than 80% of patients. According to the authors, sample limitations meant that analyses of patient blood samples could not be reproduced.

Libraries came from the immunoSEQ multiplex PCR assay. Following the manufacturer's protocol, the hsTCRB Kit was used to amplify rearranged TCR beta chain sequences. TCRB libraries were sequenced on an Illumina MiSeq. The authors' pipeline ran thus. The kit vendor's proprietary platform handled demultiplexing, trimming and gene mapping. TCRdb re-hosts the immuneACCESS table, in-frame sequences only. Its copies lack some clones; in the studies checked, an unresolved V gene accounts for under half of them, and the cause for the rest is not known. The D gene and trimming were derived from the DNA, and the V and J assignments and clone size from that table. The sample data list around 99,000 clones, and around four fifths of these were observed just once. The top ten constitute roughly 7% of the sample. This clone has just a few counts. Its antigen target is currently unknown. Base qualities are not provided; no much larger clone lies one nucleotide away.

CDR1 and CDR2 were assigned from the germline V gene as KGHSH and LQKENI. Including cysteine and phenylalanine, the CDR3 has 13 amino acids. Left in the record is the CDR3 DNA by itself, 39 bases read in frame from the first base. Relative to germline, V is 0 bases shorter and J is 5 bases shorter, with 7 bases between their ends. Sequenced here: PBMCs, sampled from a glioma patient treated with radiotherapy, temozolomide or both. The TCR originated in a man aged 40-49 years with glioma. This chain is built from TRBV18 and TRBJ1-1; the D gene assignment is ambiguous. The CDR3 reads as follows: CASSPPSQTEAFF. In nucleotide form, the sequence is TGTGCCAGCTCACCACCGAGCCAGACTGAAGCTTTCTTT.